Listed below are T cell receptor beta chains from one sample, sequenced in a study of cytomegalovirus exposure and HLA in healthy donors. Sequencing used immunoSEQ multiplex PCR; TCRdb keeps in-frame clones, though not all of them. The table lists 85,000 to 130,000 clones, approximately 77% of them singletons. Sequencing input: PBMCs. All receptors come from a male donor in good health and CMV-seropositive. The CDR3 runs from the conserved cysteine through the conserved F or W. The D gene is left open where the match is weak. Clone size is stated in some rows and not others, as once, few, many or a class when expanded.

clone size,J gene,D gene,V gene,CDR3 DNA,CDR3 protein
once,TRBJ1-2,.,TRBV28,TGTGCCAGCAGTTTAGGGGGCGCGGAGGGCTACACCTTC,CASSLGGAEGYTF
once,TRBJ2-4,TRBD1,TRBV5-6,TGTGCCAGCAGCCCAATCGAAGCCGGGACAGACAAGTACTTC,CASSPIEAGTDKYF
.,TRBJ1-2,.,TRBV30,TGTGCCTGGAGTGTAGCCCTCTATGGCTACACCTTC,CAWSVALYGYTF
.,TRBJ1-2,TRBD1,TRBV10-3,TGTGCCATCATGGGACAGGGGTCTTCTGGCTACACCTTC,CAIMGQGSSGYTF
.,TRBJ1-5,.,TRBV4-1,TGCGCCAGCAGCCAAGATTCGTATAGCAATCAGCCCCAGCATTTT,CASSQDSYSNQPQHF
.,TRBJ1-1,.,TRBV5-6,TGTGCCAGCAGCCCCCACTTTAGGGGTGCTGAAGCTTTCTTT,CASSPHFRGAEAFF
.,TRBJ2-1,TRBD2,TRBV5-1,TGCGCCAGCAGCTTAGGGACTAGCGGTTACAATGAGCAGTTCTTC,CASSLGTSGYNEQFF
once,TRBJ1-1,TRBD1,TRBV7-9,TGTGCCAGCTTAGGCGCCGGGACAGGGAGAGGTAGAGCTTTCTTT,CASLGAGTGRGRAFF
few,TRBJ1-6,.,TRBV4-3,TGCGCCAGCAGCCAAGCTCTGAATTCACCCCTCCACTTT,CASSQALNSPLHF
once,TRBJ2-3,.,TRBV29-1,TGCAGCGTTGTAACTAATTCAGATACGCAGTATTTT,CSVVTNSDTQYF
.,TRBJ1-5,.,TRBV30,TGTGCCTGGAGTCGGGGAAGCAATCAGCCCCAGCATTTT,CAWSRGSNQPQHF
.,TRBJ1-5,.,TRBV4-3,TGCGCCAGCAGCCAAGAAAGGGGGAGCAATCAGCCCCAGCATTTT,CASSQERGSNQPQHF
.,TRBJ2-7,TRBD1,TRBV9,TGTGCCAGCAGCGTATATGGGACAGGTTCGGGCGAGCAGTACTTC,CASSVYGTGSGEQYF
.,TRBJ1-2,.,TRBV13,TGTGCCAGCAGTCCGGCCCCTGACAGTAGTCCCCTCAACTACACCTTC,CASSPAPDSSPLNYTF
.,TRBJ1-1,.,TRBV27,TGTGCCAGCAGTTGGAGGGTTCACACTGAAGCTTTCTTT,CASSWRVHTEAFF
.,TRBJ1-2,.,TRBV7-2,TGTGCCAGCAGCTCACAGCCTGGGCGGGGCTATGGCTACACCTTC,CASSSQPGRGYGYTF
.,TRBJ2-2,TRBD2,TRBV2,TGTGCCAGCAGTGAAACCACCTGGCTAGCGGGCATAGCCACCGGGGAGCTGTTTTTT,CASSETTWLAGIATGELFF
.,TRBJ1-1,.,TRBV11-2,TGTGCCAGCAGCCGTACGGGGGGTGGGGGCACTGAAGCTTTCTTT,CASSRTGGGGTEAFF
few,TRBJ1-4,.,TRBV4-1,TGCGCCAGCAGCCAAGCGACAGACAGCAATGAAAAACTGTTTTTT,CASSQATDSNEKLFF
.,TRBJ1-1,TRBD1,TRBV19,TGTGCCAGTAGTAGCCGACAGGGAGTCACTGAAGCTTTCTTT,CASSSRQGVTEAFF
.,TRBJ1-2,.,TRBV2,TGTGCCAGCAGTGCGATGGGGGGGAACTATGGCTACACCTTC,CASSAMGGNYGYTF
.,TRBJ1-5,.,TRBV21-1,TGTGCCAGCCGACAGGAAAGCAATCAGCCCCAGCATTTT,CASRQESNQPQHF
.,TRBJ2-1,.,TRBV5-4,TGTGCCAGCGGACAGATCTACAATGAGCAGTTCTTC,CASGQIYNEQFF
.,TRBJ1-5,TRBD1,TRBV7-9,TGTGCCAGCAGCTCGGACAGGGGAGGTCAGCCCCAGCATTTT,CASSSDRGGQPQHF
once,TRBJ2-5,TRBD2,TRBV6-5,TGTGCCAGCAGAAAAGCGGGGGGGCAGGAGACCCAGTACTTC,CASRKAGGQETQYF
.,TRBJ2-7,TRBD1,TRBV4-3,TGCGCCAGCAGCCAAGATATGTTGAGACAGGGACCCTACGAGCAGTACTTC,CASSQDMLRQGPYEQYF